Sequencing of this TCR beta chain was carried out in a study of chemoradiotherapy in HPV16-positive cancers. Study as a whole: Candidate HPV-specific clones and shared TCR motifs came from a couple of HPV16-positive patients. Study-wide results and caveats: Candidate HPV-specific clones and E7-related TCR motifs grew in tumor during treatment. Better recurrence-free survival went with HPV-responsive T-cell expansion in HPV16-positive patients.

Data came from immunoSEQ multiplex PCR; TCRdb stores just in-frame clones and leaves some out. The sample contains over a thousand clones, roughly 90% of which appear only once. Notes on this clone: Its target is unknown.

This clonotype originated in a human donor with HPV-associated anogenital cancer. The sample here was tumor tissue, taken from a patient who underwent chemoradiotherapy.

CDR3 sequence reads: CASSPQGFYGYTF. CDR3 in DNA: TGTGCCAGCAGTCCCCAGGGATTCTATGGCTACACCTTC. The V gene is TRBV27, the J gene TRBJ1-2; D perhaps matches TRBD1 (5 bases). CDR1 MNHEY and CDR2 SMNVEV come from the germline V gene (reference sequence). CDR3 length: 13 residues. With 5 bases removed from V and 4 bases from J, the gap between germline ends came to 11 bases.